This T cell receptor beta chain was identified during a study of blood T cell repertoires in COVID-19. Study-wide context: Donors in the United States, Italy and Spain gave samples during acute or convalescent COVID-19. Sources were T cells, B-cell-depleted T cells, or PBMCs; the material itself was cDNA or gDNA.

Seattle patients were enrolled while actively infected and followed longitudinally. Per the original data handling: Estimates of nucleated cell counts were drawn from the amplification of reference gene primers. Sequenced by immunoSEQ multiplex PCR; TCRdb stores in-frame clones only, minus some. The D gene and trimming were derived from the DNA, and the V and J assignments and clone size from that table. The repertoire consists of approximately 29,000 clones, with 85% to 95% occurring once and the leading ten covering about 0.8%. CDR1 is MNHEY, CDR2 SVGAGI, per germline. The CDR3 sequence is 14 residues long. V gave up 5 bases and J gave up 2 bases; unmatched junction bases: 5.

The sequenced sample consisted of peripheral blood. The chain couples TRBV6-5 to TRBJ2-7; TRBD1 aligns across 8 bases. The source is a woman between 70 and 85 years old with COVID-19, enrolled during active disease. For the CDR3, the DNA is TGTGCCAGCAGTCGGACAGGGAGTACCTACGAGCAGTACTTC. It specifies CASSRTGSTYEQYF.